This is a list of T cell receptor beta chains from one sample in a study of OX40 agonist ivuxolimab in advanced cancers. TCRdb's copy holds only in-frame clones and misses some; the assay was immunoSEQ multiplex PCR. The table has fewer than 90,000 clones, around nine tenths seen once. The starting material was CD4+ or CD8+ T cells sorted from blood, obtained in a trial of the OX40 agonist ivuxolimab. The receptor source for this set is an adult with an advanced solid tumor such as melanoma, head and neck, liver or kidney cancer. The conserved cysteine and the conserved F or W are not part of the CDR3 here. D genes are given only for firm matches. Expanded clones are given a class, and other clones once, few, many or no size at all.

>few|TRBV9|NA|TRBJ2-7
ASSVRRDSSELY
>NA|TRBV6-6|TRBD1|TRBJ2-5
ASRALGDRETQY
>NA|TRBV2|NA|TRBJ1-5
ASSEGGADNQPQH
>NA|TRBV7-2|TRBD2|TRBJ2-1
ASSRAMPAFTRGGEQF
>NA|TRBV28|TRBD2|TRBJ2-5
ASSLGTSMSETQY
>NA|TRBV11-3|NA|TRBJ2-1
ASRDQRNEQF
>NA|TRBV2|TRBD1|TRBJ2-2
ASSTQGARTGELF
>NA|TRBV19|NA|TRBJ1-2
ASRDSQGRGYT
>NA|TRBV6-5|NA|TRBJ2-5
ASSSDASGETQY
>NA|TRBV6-1|TRBD1|TRBJ1-2
ASSVEGQAYGYT
>once|TRBV6-5|NA|TRBJ1-1
ASSYSIGGGGTEAF
>NA|TRBV10-3|TRBD1|TRBJ2-5
AISESVGQGISETQY
>NA|TRBV5-4|NA|TRBJ2-7
ASSLGQETYEQY